Included here is one TCR beta chain sequence, with context. Its antigen is unidentified. Trimming shortened V by 4 bases and J by 0 bases, and 19 bases separated the two germline ends. Per the germline V gene, CDR1 is MGHRA and CDR2 is YSYEKL. This CDR3 is 18 amino acids long. PCR used 60 Vbeta primers and 13 Jbeta primers. This table comes from immunoSEQ multiplex PCR, and its TCRdb copy is limited to in-frame clones, with some not included. This sample has tens of thousands of clones, with 70% to 85% found just once. These data originate in a study of cytomegalovirus exposure and HLA in healthy donors. Broader study findings: Several of the most significant clusters appeared linked to common viral pathogens, based on a later analysis.

The chain employs TRBV4-1 and TRBJ1-3; TRBD1 might be the D (6 bases). Sequencing input: PBMCs. This sequence originates from a man younger than 45 in good health and CMV-seronegative. The CDR3 nucleotides read TGCGCCAGCAGCCTCCCCGATAGGGGGGGGATCTCTGGAAACACCATATATTTT. Its protein is CASSLPDRGGISGNTIYF.